This TCR beta chain was obtained from a study of patients and donors after allogeneic stem cell transplantation. TCRdb ran MiXCR on the RT-PCR reads and lists one entry per CDR3 protein. The sample has 200,000 to 250,000 distinct CDR3 sequences, 14% seen once; the top ten hold approximately 10%. Ten or more counts support this clonotype. What was sequenced was blood, either unsorted or a sorted T cell fraction (not recorded which). This sequence originates from a human donor who was either an allogeneic HSCT recipient or a stem cell or donor lymphocyte infusion donor (not recorded which). It is not recorded whose cells these are; they may come from a transplant donor.

The CDR3 loop is CASSSHGKETQYF. The DNA for the CDR3 is TGTGCCAGCAGCAGTCACGGTAAAGAGACCCAGTACTTC. This chain links TRBV21-1 with TRBJ2-5. TRBV21-1 is reported as a pseudogene. This CDR3 contains 13 residues.